Each of the 23 T cell receptor beta chains below was sequenced from the same sample in a study of vaccination and CD4 T cells after COVID-19. These receptors' antigens are unknown. The treatment here: approximately 9-day PBMC culture with coronavirus spike peptide pools or control peptides (ViraFEST assay). Cultured CD4+ T cell DNA underwent sequencing with the Oncomine TCR Beta short-read assay. MiXCR, run by TCRdb on the PCR reads, gives a single entry per CDR3 protein. The sample carries some 15,000 distinct CDR3 sequences, about 25% recorded once. The sequencing input was cultured CD4+ T cells from blood. The receptor set was obtained from a human donor with COVID-19.

This clonotype was detected a few times. The genes are TRBV6-5 and TRBJ2-7, with a possible D match to TRBD2 (5 bases). The CDR3 covers 15 residues. Deletions cut 5 bases from V and 2 bases from J, with 16 bases between. CDR1 MNHEY and CDR2 SVGAGI come from the germline V gene. CDR3 protein: CASSNVEGNTYEQYF. The DNA for the CDR3 is TGTGCCAGCAGTAACGTCGAGGGAAACACCTACGAGCAGTACTTC.

This clonotype was seen a few times. This chain uses TRBV19 with TRBJ1-5, with 9 bases that match TRBD1. Germline V gene sequence: CDR1 LNHDA, CDR2 SQIVND (reference sequence). The J segment lost 7 bases and the V segment lost 6 bases, leaving 10 bases of the junction unmatched. There are 15 residues in the CDR3. The CDR3 is CASSKRDRVGQPQHF. CDR3 DNA sequence: TGTGCCAGTAGCAAACGGGACAGGGTGGGACAGCCCCAGCATTTT.

This CDR3 reads CASSPSRGQGVAFF. The CDR3 DNA reads TGTGCCAGCAGCCCGAGCCGGGGACAGGGGGTAGCTTTCTTT. The chain combines TRBV4-2 with TRBJ1-1; 11 nucleotides align to TRBD1. Trimming cost V 4 bases and J 10 bases; bases outside gene matches: 8. CDR3 length: 14 amino acids. From germline, CDR1 is LGHNA and CDR2 YNFKEQ.

This clonotype was seen a few times. The chain couples TRBV7-8 to TRBJ1-6; no reliable D call. The V gene lost 2 bases and the J gene lost 0 bases, with 17 bases spanning the gap. The CDR3 totals 19 residues. CDR1 and CDR2 (germline): SGHVS, FQNEAQ. This chain's CDR3 is CASSLPATGRSSYNSPLHF. CDR3 coding DNA: TGTGCCAGCAGCTTACCAGCCACTGGACGGAGCTCCTATAATTCACCCCTCCACTTT.

This clonotype was recorded a few times. The gene calls are TRBV12-3 or TRBV12-4 and TRBJ2-5; 11 nucleotides line up with TRBD2. The CDR3 is made up of 14 amino acids. The ends lost 5 bases at V and 4 bases at J; junction bases unmatched: 3. CDR3 nucleotides: TGTGCCAGCAGTACCACTAGCGGGGGAGAGACCCAGTACTTC. Translation: CASSTTSGGETQYF.

By share of the sample, this clonotype is medium-sized (0.01 to 0.1%). The chain employs TRBV15 and TRBJ1-2; tentatively, D is TRBD1 (6 bases). V gave up 0 bases and J gave up 0 bases, with 14 bases separating them. The CDR3 sequence is 17 residues long. Looked up from germline, CDR1 is LNHNV and CDR2 is YYDKDF (reference sequence). The chain's CDR3 is CATSRDLVQGPNYGYTF. The CDR3 nucleotides are TGTGCCACCAGCAGAGATCTGGTACAGGGCCCTAACTATGGCTACACCTTC. Drawing the rest from reference TRBV15 and TRBJ1-2, the complete variable domain is DAMVIQNPRYQVTQFGKPVTLSCSQTLNHNVMYWYQQKSSQAPKLLFHYYDKDFNNEADTPDNFQSRRPNTSFCFLDIRSPGLGDTAMYLCATSRDLVQGPNYGYTFGSGTRLTVV.

This sequence joins TRBV21-1 and TRBJ2-1; the DNA was not used to check the table's D call, TRBD2. TRBV21-1 corresponds to a pseudogene. The CDR3 spans 17 residues. This CDR3 reads CASSSGRASGGRNEQFF. CDR3 nucleotides: TGTGCCAGCAGCTCGGGGAGGGCTAGCGGGGGGAGGAATGAGCAGTTCTTC.

This clonotype was seen a single time. This chain links TRBV5-1 with TRBJ2-1; 12 positions match TRBD2. The CDR3 totals 16 residues. V dropped 0 bases and J dropped 7; count of bases not matched to a gene: 5. CDR1 SGHRS and CDR2 YFSETQ come from the germline V gene. The CDR3 sequence: CASSLADLAGGNEQFF. CDR3 sequence (DNA): TGCGCCAGCAGCTTGGCCGATCTAGCGGGGGGGAATGAGCAGTTCTTC.

J is TRBJ1-4 and V is TRBV29-1; 7 bases match TRBD1. The trim removed 4 bases at V and 8 bases at J, leaving 10 bases unmatched. Looked up from germline, CDR1 is SQVTM and CDR2 is ANQGSEA. The CDR3 has 14 residues. CDR3 in DNA: TGCAGCGTTGTAGGACAGGACTTTGGAGAAAAACTGTTTTTT. Protein: CSVVGQDFGEKLFF.

This clonotype was recorded a few times. This sequence joins TRBV6-1 and TRBJ2-3, with a tentative D call TRBD2 (5 bases). Germline V CDR1 and CDR2: MNHNS, SASEGT. V was cut by 10 bases and J by 2 bases, with 16 bases left in between. The CDR3 runs to 14 residues. CDR3 sequence (DNA): TGTGCCATCACGGGGAGAAGACTCACAGATACGCAGTATTTT. This sequence encodes CAITGRRLTDTQYF.

This clonotype is medium-sized within its sample. The gene calls are TRBV7-9 and TRBJ1-6; D gene unclear. Germline lookup yields CDR1 SEHNR and CDR2 FQNEAQ (reference sequence). This CDR3 has 14 amino acids. With 1 base removed from V and 8 bases from J, the gap between germline ends came to 9 bases. Here the CDR3 reads CASSLGEGYSPLHF. CDR3 in DNA: TGTGCCAGCAGCTTAGGAGAGGGATATTCACCCCTCCACTTT.

V usage is TRBV10-2 and J usage is TRBJ1-6; D ambiguous. V was clipped by 4 bases and J by 7 bases, with 11 bases between them. CDR1 is WSHSY, CDR2 SAAADI, per germline. This CDR3 comprises 14 residues. The CDR3 sequence: CASSVTDYNSPLHF. The CDR3 nucleotides read TGCGCCAGCAGTGTGACGGACTACAATTCACCCCTCCACTTT.

The rearrangement links TRBV5-8 to TRBJ2-5; D might be TRBD1 (6 bases). The CDR3 has 16 residues. The V end lost 4 bases, the J end lost 4 bases, and 20 bases lay between the germline ends. CDR1 is SGHTS, CDR2 YDEGEE, per germline. CDR3 nucleotides: TGTGCCAGCAGCCCTGGGAGATCTCAACAGGGAGAGACCCAGTACTTC. It encodes CASSPGRSQQGETQYF.

This clonotype has more than one count but fewer than ten. V usage is TRBV7-2 and J usage is TRBJ1-6, with 7 nucleotides matching TRBD1. Losses at the gene ends were 5 bases for V and 0 bases for J; bases not matched to a gene: 7. This CDR3 is 17 amino acids long. The germline V gene encodes CDR1 SGHTA and CDR2 FQGNSA. The CDR3 DNA reads as TGTGCCAGCAGCACACAGACAGGGAGCTCCTATAATTCACCCCTCCACTTT. Translating gives CASSTQTGSSYNSPLHF.

The chain is built from TRBV24-1 and TRBJ2-7; D remains ambiguous. CDR1 and CDR2 from the germline V gene are KGHDR and SFDVKD. The CDR3 totals 12 residues. The V end was cut by 1 base, the J end by 9 bases, with 9 bases between. DNA of the CDR3: TGTGCCACCAGTGATTTACATCCAGGGCAGTACTTC. Its translation is CATSDLHPGQYF.

CDR3 nucleotides: TGTGCCAGCTCACCATACGATAGGGGGAGCGAGCAGTACTTC. It specifies CASSPYDRGSEQYF. The chain couples TRBV18 to TRBJ2-7; TRBD1 might be the D (6 bases). This CDR3 comprises 14 residues. Germline CDR1 and CDR2: KGHSH and LQKENI. V lost 2 bases to trimming and J lost 6 bases, with 14 bases between them.

The chain couples TRBV12-3 or TRBV12-4 to TRBJ2-7; D is unclear. V was trimmed by 3 bases and J by 7 bases, leaving 13 bases between them. The CDR3 totals 13 residues. The CDR3 nucleotides are TGTGCCAGCAGTTTCGAGTGGATTGGTGAGCAGTACTTC. It is translated as CASSFEWIGEQYF.

The genes are TRBV19 and TRBJ2-3; TRBD2 matches 8 bases. After removal of 6 bases from V and 1 base from J, the junction contained 3 bases not matched to a gene. Germline CDR1 is LNHDA and CDR2 is SQIVND (reference sequence). This CDR3 contains 14 residues. The CDR3 DNA reads as TGTGCCAGTAGGCCGGGACTAGGCACAGATACGCAGTATTTT. Translating it yields CASRPGLGTDTQYF. Looking up the rest from reference TRBV19 and TRBJ2-3 gives the full variable domain: DGGITQSPKYLFRKEGQNVTLSCEQNLNHDAMYWYRQDPGQGLRLIYYSQIVNDFQKGDIAEGYSVSREKKESFPLTVTSAQKNPTAFYLCASRPGLGTDTQYFGPGTRLTVL.

CDR3 nucleotide sequence: TGTGCCAGCAGCTTAGCTTGGGACAGTAATTTTCCCCAGCATTTT. Translating it yields CASSLAWDSNFPQHF. The chain couples TRBV7-2 to TRBJ1-5; the match to TRBD1 covers 7 bases. There are 15 residues in the CDR3. V dropped 0 bases and J dropped 10; count of bases not matched to a gene: 9. Looked up from germline, CDR1 is SGHTA and CDR2 is FQGNSA.

In its sample, this clonotype was seen a few times. This chain joins TRBV19 and TRBJ1-2, with 7 bases aligning to TRBD1. The junction had 16 bases not matched to a gene; V was cut back by 10 bases and J by 8 bases. The germline V gene encodes CDR1 LNHDA and CDR2 SQIVND (reference sequence). The length of the CDR3 is 14 residues. CDR3 nucleotide sequence: TGTGCCACCTCTACCCCGGACAGGCTTAGAGGCTACACCTTC. It encodes CATSTPDRLRGYTF.

This clonotype has just a few counts. The chain combines TRBV12-3 or TRBV12-4 with TRBJ1-4; TRBD1 aligns across 9 bases. CDR3 length: 13 residues. The V and J ends lost 5 bases and 11 bases, in that order; junction bases with no gene match: 6. The CDR3 reads CASSSRDRDKLFF. CDR3 nucleotide sequence: TGTGCCAGCAGTAGCCGGGACAGGGATAAACTGTTTTTT.

The chain recombines TRBV11-2 with TRBJ1-3; maybe TRBD1 (5 bases). Germline V lookup: CDR1 SGHAT, CDR2 FQNNGV. V was clipped by 5 bases and J by 7 bases, with 18 bases between them. The CDR3 covers 15 residues. CDR3 in amino acids: CASSRGLTPRNTIYF. Written as DNA, the CDR3 is TGTGCCAGCAGCCGGGGCCTCACGCCAAGGAACACCATATATTTT.

This clonotype was counted between two and nine times. The rearrangement uses TRBV24-1 and TRBJ2-1, with 7 bases that match TRBD2. The CDR3 is 13 residues long. Trimming at V came to 5 bases and at J to 5 bases, leaving 2 bases not matched to a gene. The germline V gene has CDR1 KGHDR and CDR2 SFDVKD. CDR3 coding DNA: TGTGCCACCAGTGCGGGGGGAAACAATGAGCAGTTCTTC. This encodes CATSAGGNNEQFF.